One sample yielded the 27 T cell receptor beta chains listed below, sequenced in a study of PD-L1 blockade in urothelial cancer. Repertoires were generated with immunoSEQ multiplex PCR, while TCRdb's copy carries only in-frame clones and drops some. This sample carries about 83,000 clones, about 85% of them seen once, and the ten largest clones take 4.5% to 7%. This specimen consisted of PBMCs, obtained around atezolizumab (anti-PD-L1) treatment. These receptors came from a woman aged 70-85 years with urothelial cancer.

The chain links TRBV5-1 to TRBJ1-2; D gene unclear. CDR3 size: 14 residues. The germline V gene has CDR1 SGHRS and CDR2 YFSETQ. Trimming shortened V by 0 bases and J by 7 bases, and 13 bases separated the two germline ends. The CDR3 is CASSLEDFRGGYTF. The CDR3 DNA reads as TGCGCCAGCAGCTTGGAGGACTTTCGGGGTGGCTACACCTTC. Full variable domain (missing parts from reference TRBV5-1 and TRBJ1-2): KAGVTQTPRYLIKTRGQQVTLSCSPISGHRSVSWYQQTPGQGLQFLFEYFSETQRNKGNFPGRFSGRQFSNSRSEMNVSTLELGDSALYLCASSLEDFRGGYTFGSGTRLTVV.

The chain joins TRBV11-3 to TRBJ2-3, with 8 bases matching TRBD1. The CDR3 sequence is 14 residues long. The germline V gene encodes CDR1 SGHNT and CDR2 YENEEA. Trimming cost V 5 bases and J 3 bases; bases outside gene matches: 4. CDR3 DNA sequence: TGTGCCAGCAGCCCGGACAGGGCGACAGATACGCAGTATTTT. This codes for CASSPDRATDTQYF.

V gene TRBV10-3 combines with J gene TRBJ2-3; TRBD2 might be the D (5 bases). Germline-derived CDR1 and CDR2 are ENHRY and SYGVKD. Trimming shortened V by 3 bases and J by 0 bases, and 13 bases separated the two germline ends. This CDR3 has 16 residues. Written as DNA, the CDR3 is TGTGCCATCAGTGATTGGGGAGCGGCTAGCACAGATACGCAGTATTTT. It yields the protein CAISDWGAASTDTQYF.

The J gene is TRBJ2-5, the V gene TRBV9; possible D gene TRBD1, 6 bases. Germline loops: CDR1 SGDLS, CDR2 YYNGEE. CDR3 size: 15 residues. V lost 3 bases to trimming and J lost 2 bases, with 14 bases between them. CDR3 nucleotides: TGTGCCAGCAGCGCCCGGACAGAAACTCAAGAGACCCAGTACTTC. Its translation: CASSARTETQETQYF.

The chain carries TRBV19 and TRBJ2-7; 7 bases match TRBD2. Germline lookup yields CDR1 LNHDA and CDR2 SQIVND (reference sequence). This CDR3 is 12 amino acids long. After removal of 6 bases from V and 2 bases from J, the junction contained 1 base not matched to a gene. As DNA, the CDR3 is TGTGCCAGTAGGGGGACTACCTACGAGCAGTACTTC. Protein: CASRGTTYEQYF.

The V call is TRBV19, the J call TRBJ1-2; a weak D match, TRBD1 (5 bases). Per the germline V gene, CDR1 is LNHDA and CDR2 is SQIVND (reference sequence). The CDR3 extends over 19 amino acids. Trimming took off 0 bases at V and 0 bases at J, with 20 bases between the two ends. CDR3: CASSIDLFGRAAPNYGYTF. The CDR3 DNA follows: TGTGCCAGTAGTATAGATCTATTCGGCAGGGCGGCACCTAACTATGGCTACACCTTC.

V gene TRBV18 combines with J gene TRBJ2-5, with 9 bases matching TRBD1. With 3 bases clipped from V and 9 bases from J, the junction kept 5 bases outside the gene matches. CDR1 is KGHSH and CDR2 is LQKENI in the germline V gene. CDR3 length equals 13 residues. The CDR3, as DNA: TGTGCCAGCTCACCTAGGACAGGGGAGGCCCAGTACTTC. Its translation is CASSPRTGEAQYF.

The table lists this clone with a count of one. The chain couples TRBV7-6 to TRBJ2-3; tentatively, D is TRBD2 (7 bases). Trimming stripped 5 bases from V and 2 bases from J, with 20 bases between. Looked up from germline, CDR1 is SGHVS and CDR2 is FNYEAQ. CDR3 length: 17 residues. CDR3 residues: CASSPMGRGPFTDTQYF. The CDR3 nucleotides are TGTGCCAGCAGCCCGATGGGGCGGGGGCCTTTCACAGATACGCAGTATTTT. The entire variable domain, with the rest obtained from reference TRBV7-6 and TRBJ2-3, is as follows: GAGVSQSPRYKVTKRGQDVALRCDPISGHVSLYWYRQALGQGPEFLTYFNYEAQQDKSGLPNDRFSAERPEGSISTLTIQRTEQRDSAMYRCASSPMGRGPFTDTQYFGPGTRLTVL.

The chain joins TRBV6-6 to TRBJ2-7, with D uncertain. Trimming removed 6 bases at V and 4 bases at J, with 16 bases between. The CDR3 runs to 14 residues. Germline V CDR1 and CDR2: MNHNY, SVGAGI (reference sequence). For the CDR3, the DNA is TGTGCCAGCAGCTCTCCGGGTCGGCCGTACGAGCAGTACTTC. This translates into CASSSPGRPYEQYF.

With regard to this clone: This sample includes further DNA sequences coding for the same CDR3. Here the CDR3 DNA reads TGCGCCAGCAGCTTTACAGGGGACACCGGGGAGCTGTTTTTT. This translates into CASSFTGDTGELFF. The gene calls are TRBV5-1 and TRBJ2-2, with 7 bases matching TRBD1. The V and J ends lost 2 bases and 3 bases, in that order; junction bases with no gene match: 1. Germline loops: CDR1 SGHRS, CDR2 YFSETQ. The CDR3 spans 14 residues.

This chain joins TRBV19 and TRBJ1-1; TRBD1 matches at 7 bases. The CDR3 is 15 residues long. Germline-derived CDR1 and CDR2 are LNHDA and SQIVND (reference sequence). The J segment lost 11 bases and the V segment lost 5 bases, leaving 17 bases of the junction unmatched. The CDR3: CASSSRTGWEARAFF. Written as DNA, the CDR3 is TGTGCCAGTAGTTCTCGGACAGGATGGGAGGCGAGGGCTTTCTTT.

The chain combines TRBV9 with TRBJ1-4, with D hard to call. Germline V gives CDR1 SGDLS, CDR2 YYNGEE. V was clipped by 1 base and J by 6 bases, with 7 bases between them. This CDR3 contains 13 residues. The CDR3 protein is CASSVNSYEKLFF. Written as DNA, the CDR3 is TGTGCCAGCAGCGTAAATTCGTATGAAAAACTGTTTTTT. Together with reference TRBV9 and TRBJ1-4, the CDR3 gives the full variable domain: DSGVTQTPKHLITATGQRVTLRCSPRSGDLSVYWYQQSLDQGLQFLIQYYNGEERAKGNILERFSAQQFPDLHSELNLSSLELGDSALYFCASSVNSYEKLFFGSGTQLSVL.

This rearrangement joins TRBV4-1 to TRBJ1-5; 10 bases match TRBD1. Unmatched junction bases numbered 2, after V lost 4 bases and J lost 5 bases. The germline gives CDR1 MGHRA, CDR2 YSYEKL. This CDR3 contains 14 residues. The CDR3 protein is CASSPDRGDQPQHF. CDR3 nucleotide sequence: TGCGCCAGCAGCCCGGACAGGGGGGATCAGCCCCAGCATTTT.

The chain combines TRBV10-1 with TRBJ2-7, with D tentatively TRBD2 (5 bases). CDR3 length: 15 amino acids. Trimming took off 4 bases at V and 0 bases at J, with 13 bases between the two ends. Germline V lookup: CDR1 WNHNN, CDR2 SYGVQD (reference sequence). CDR3 loop: CASSGDSACSYEQYF. In nucleotides, the CDR3 is TGCGCCAGCAGTGGGGATAGCGCCTGCTCCTACGAGCAGTACTTC.

J is TRBJ2-5 and V is TRBV7-2; 10 bases are shared with TRBD2. CDR1 is SGHTA, CDR2 FQGNSA, per germline. V shed 5 bases and J 4 bases; nucleotides not matched to a gene: 4. The CDR3 length is 14 residues. The CDR3 sequence: CASSQGLAVETQYF. Here the CDR3 DNA reads TGTGCCAGCAGCCAAGGACTAGCGGTAGAGACCCAGTACTTC.

The rearrangement uses TRBV6-6 and TRBJ2-1, with TRBD2 as a possible D gene (5 bases). The CDR3 covers 13 residues. Trimming took off 7 bases at V and 10 bases at J, with 17 bases between the two ends. In germline, CDR1 is MNHNY, CDR2 SVGAGI (reference sequence). CDR3 in DNA: TGTGCCAGCACTGGTCCCTCCCGCGGGGAGCAGTTCTTC. It is translated as CASTGPSRGEQFF.

V and J are TRBV7-6 and TRBJ1-1; a possible D gene is TRBD1 (5 bases). This CDR3 is 15 amino acids long. V was trimmed by 5 bases and J by 4 bases, leaving 17 bases between them. In germline, CDR1 is SGHVS, CDR2 FNYEAQ. CDR3 sequence: CASSRQGGPSTEAFF. The CDR3 bases are TGTGCCAGCAGCCGGCAGGGTGGTCCTAGCACTGAAGCTTTCTTT.

This chain links TRBV27 with TRBJ1-1, with D maybe TRBD1 (6 bases). CDR3 size: 14 residues. The V gene's germline CDR1 is MNHEY and CDR2 SMNVEV (reference sequence). V lost 5 bases to trimming and J lost 3 bases, with 13 bases between them. CDR3 sequence reads: CASSLRGWDTEAFF. CDR3 sequence (DNA): TGTGCCAGCAGTCTCAGGGGTTGGGACACTGAAGCTTTCTTT.

The rearrangement links TRBV5-4 to TRBJ2-7, with unresolved D. CDR1 and CDR2 from the germline V gene are SGHNT and YYREEE (reference sequence). V shed 3 bases and J shed 3 bases, with 13 bases lying between them. The CDR3 is made up of 14 amino acids. DNA of the CDR3: TGTGCCAGCAGCTGGCGCGGCGACTTCTACGAGCAGTACTTC. Its translation: CASSWRGDFYEQYF.

This clone occurred once. The genes are TRBV9 and TRBJ2-7, with 13 bases aligning to TRBD2. CDR1 SGDLS and CDR2 YYNGEE come from the germline V gene. V gave up 4 bases and J gave up 7 bases; unmatched junction bases: 11. CDR3 length: 16 amino acids. The chain's CDR3 is CASSLGLAGAIREQYF. In DNA, the CDR3 is TGTGCCAGCAGCTTAGGACTAGCGGGGGCCATTCGGGAGCAGTACTTC.

CDR3 sequence: CASSRQDLRGFTNEKLFF. CDR3 coding DNA: TGTGCCAGTAGTAGGCAAGACCTCCGCGGGTTCACTAATGAAAAACTGTTTTTT. This rearrangement joins TRBV19 to TRBJ1-4, with D uncertain. The germline CDR1 and CDR2 sequences are LNHDA and SQIVND (reference sequence). The V gene lost 4 bases and the J gene lost 2 bases, with 20 bases spanning the gap. The CDR3 sequence is 18 residues long.

The rearrangement links TRBV28 to TRBJ1-2, with D possibly TRBD1 on 5 matching bases. CDR1 and CDR2 from the germline V gene are MDHEN and SYDVKM. The CDR3 spans 15 residues. V was cut by 3 bases and J by 4 bases, with 15 bases left in between. CDR3 loop: CASSFDSSGAYGYTF. In nucleotides, the CDR3 is TGTGCCAGCAGTTTCGACTCTTCTGGGGCCTATGGCTACACCTTC.

The J gene is TRBJ1-4, the V gene TRBV19; a possible D gene is TRBD1 (5 bases). The ends were cut back, 1 base at V and 4 bases at J, with 10 bases in the middle. CDR3 length equals 15 residues. Germline values: CDR1 LNHDA, CDR2 SQIVND (reference sequence). This chain's CDR3 is CASSIGTGGNEKLFF. DNA for the CDR3: TGTGCCAGTAGTATAGGAACAGGCGGTAATGAAAAACTGTTTTTT.

This chain connects TRBV9 to TRBJ2-1; 8 nucleotides line up with TRBD2. Trimming removed 0 bases from V and 7 bases from J; junction bases left unmatched: 6. This CDR3 has 15 amino acids. Germline loops: CDR1 SGDLS, CDR2 YYNGEE. CDR3 DNA: TGTGCCAGCAGCGTAGCAGGGACTAGTCTGAATGAGCAGTTCTTC. This encodes CASSVAGTSLNEQFF.

This sequence joins TRBV28 and TRBJ1-4; 7 bases align to TRBD1. Losses at the gene ends were 3 bases for V and 6 bases for J; bases not matched to a gene: 13. Germline values: CDR1 MDHEN, CDR2 SYDVKM. The CDR3 extends over 17 amino acids. CDR3 amino acids: CASSFLREGAAYEKLFF. The CDR3 DNA follows: TGTGCCAGCAGTTTTCTTCGAGAGGGGGCGGCTTATGAAAAACTGTTTTTT.

The V call is TRBV29-1, the J call TRBJ2-6; no definite D call. Per the germline V gene, CDR1 is SQVTM and CDR2 is ANQGSEA. The CDR3 runs to 13 residues. V was shortened by 5 bases and J by 0 bases, with 5 bases between the two germline ends. CDR3 sequence reads: CSVSVSGANVLTF. The CDR3 nucleotides read TGCAGCGTTTCAGTCTCTGGGGCCAACGTCCTGACTTTC. Full variable domain (missing parts from reference TRBV29-1 and TRBJ2-6): SAVISQKPSRDICQRGTSLTIQCQVDSQVTMMFWYRQQPGQSLTLIATANQGSEATYESGFVIDKFPISRPNLTFSTLTVSNMSPEDSSIYLCSVSVSGANVLTFGAGSRLTVL.

V is TRBV18 and J is TRBJ2-7, with 9 bases matching TRBD1. The length of the CDR3 is 15 residues. After removal of 3 bases from V and 5 bases from J, the junction contained 8 bases not matched to a gene. CDR1 is KGHSH and CDR2 is LQKENI in the germline V gene. CDR3 sequence (DNA): TGTGCCAGCTCACCTGCGACAGGGGGAGTCGACGAGCAGTACTTC. It is translated as CASSPATGGVDEQYF.